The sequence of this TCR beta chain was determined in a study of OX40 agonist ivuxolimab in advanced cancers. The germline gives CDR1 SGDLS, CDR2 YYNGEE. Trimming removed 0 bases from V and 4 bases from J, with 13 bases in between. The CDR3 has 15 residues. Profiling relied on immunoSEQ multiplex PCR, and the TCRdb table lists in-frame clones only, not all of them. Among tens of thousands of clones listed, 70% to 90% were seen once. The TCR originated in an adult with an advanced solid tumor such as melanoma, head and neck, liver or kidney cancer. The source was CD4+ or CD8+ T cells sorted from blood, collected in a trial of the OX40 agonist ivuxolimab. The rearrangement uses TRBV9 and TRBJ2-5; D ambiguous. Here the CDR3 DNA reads TGTGCCAGCAGCGTAGACTATTTGGGTGGAGAGACCCAGTACTTC. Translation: CASSVDYLGGETQYF. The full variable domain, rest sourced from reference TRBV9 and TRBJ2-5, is DSGVTQTPKHLITATGQRVTLRCSPRSGDLSVYWYQQSLDQGLQFLIQYYNGEERAKGNILERFSAQQFPDLHSELNLSSLELGDSALYFCASSVDYLGGETQYFGPGTRLLVL.